This T cell receptor (beta chain) was identified in a study of blood T cell repertoires in COVID-19. Study summary: Sites across the United States, Italy and Spain contributed samples from acute and convalescent COVID-19.

The CDR3 length is 14 residues. With 6 bases removed from V and 2 bases from J, the gap between germline ends came to 11 bases. Germline loops: CDR1 MGHDK, CDR2 SYGVNS. Original processing methods: Scientists estimated how many nucleated cells there were by amplifying reference gene primers. Here immunoSEQ multiplex PCR was the method, and the copy in TCRdb shows in-frame clones only, minus some. That table furnishes V, J and clone size, whereas the DNA furnished D and trimming. The sample has roughly 140,000 clones, 84% seen once. Self-reported history from a screening survey and questionnaire set each donor's cohort.

V and J are TRBV25-1 and TRBJ2-1; D possibly corresponds to TRBD2 (7 bases). The receptor comes from a woman aged 50 to 60 who had been exposed to COVID-19. The sequenced sample was PBMCs or T cells enriched from blood (not recorded which). CDR3 amino acids: CASRKGGTYNEQFF. The DNA of the CDR3 is TGTGCCAGCAGGAAGGGGGGGACCTACAATGAGCAGTTCTTC.